This TCR beta chain was identified in a study of blood T cells in healthy people across ages. The germline gives CDR1 SQVTM, CDR2 ANQGSEA. The CDR3 sequence is 14 residues long. V was shortened by 3 bases and J by 4 bases, with 15 bases between the two germline ends. Primed by a sample-barcoded 5' primer and a J-beta primer mix, a second PCR proceeded for 7 to 11 cycles. Each CDR3 protein is one row after TCRdb ran MiXCR on the 5' RACE reads. The sample lists more than 500,000 distinct CDR3 sequences, over 25% seen once, with approximately 3.6% in the top ten. These data were likewise used in another study, on T cells of mothers and their children.

The chain employs TRBV29-1 and TRBJ2-5; D is unclear. The TCR sequence derives from a boy aged 2 to 10 in good health. Sequencing input: blood. The CDR3 DNA sequence: TGCAGCGTTGAGGAGCCTAGTTCGCTAGAGACCCAGTACTTC. Protein sequence: CSVEEPSSLETQYF.